What follows is one TCR beta chain and its context. Measured with immunoSEQ multiplex PCR; TCRdb has only the in-frame clones, and not every one. Of under 300,000 clones in the sample, about 89% are singletons; the top ten hold 1.2%. Grouping used clinical history reported by participants in a survey and questionnaire. This record belongs to a study of blood T cell repertoires in COVID-19. About the study: Sites across the United States, Italy and Spain contributed samples from acute and convalescent COVID-19. PBMCs, B-cell-depleted T cells, or T cells provided the cDNA or gDNA that made up the material.

Looked up from germline, CDR1 is KGHDR and CDR2 is SFDVKD. V gave up 6 bases and J gave up 5 bases; unmatched junction bases: 5. The CDR3 loop spans 13 amino acids. V gene TRBV24-1 combines with J gene TRBJ2-5; 7 bases agree with TRBD1. The source material was PBMCs or T cells enriched from blood (not recorded which). The sequence was collected from a human donor in a cohort exposed to, infected with or recovered from COVID-19 (not recorded which). The donor label of this sample is uncertain. The DNA of the CDR3 is TGTGCCACCAGTTACAGGGGCGGGGAGACCCAGTACTTC. Amino acid sequence: CATSYRGGETQYF.